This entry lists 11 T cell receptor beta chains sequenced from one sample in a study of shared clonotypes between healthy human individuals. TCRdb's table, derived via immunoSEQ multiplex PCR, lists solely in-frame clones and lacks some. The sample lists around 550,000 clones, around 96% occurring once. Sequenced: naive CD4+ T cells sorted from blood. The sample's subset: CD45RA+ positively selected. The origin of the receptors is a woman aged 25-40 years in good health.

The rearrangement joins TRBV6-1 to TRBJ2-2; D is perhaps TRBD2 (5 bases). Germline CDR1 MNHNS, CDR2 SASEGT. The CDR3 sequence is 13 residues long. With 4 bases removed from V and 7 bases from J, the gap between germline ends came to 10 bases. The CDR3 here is CASSATGNGELFF. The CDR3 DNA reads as TGTGCCAGCAGTGCCACGGGGAACGGGGAGCTGTTTTTT.

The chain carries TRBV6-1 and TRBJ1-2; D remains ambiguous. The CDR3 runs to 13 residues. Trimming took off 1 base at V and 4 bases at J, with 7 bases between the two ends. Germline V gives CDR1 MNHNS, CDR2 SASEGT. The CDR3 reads CASSEGAGYGYTF. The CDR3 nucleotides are TGTGCCAGCAGTGAAGGGGCGGGCTATGGCTACACCTTC.

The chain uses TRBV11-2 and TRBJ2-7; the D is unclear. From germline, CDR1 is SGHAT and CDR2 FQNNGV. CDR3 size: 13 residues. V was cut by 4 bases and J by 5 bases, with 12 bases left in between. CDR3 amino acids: CASSSSVRHEQYF. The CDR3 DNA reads TGTGCCAGCAGCTCCTCGGTCAGGCACGAGCAGTACTTC.

The CDR3 coding sequence is TGCGCCAGCAGCTTGGTGGGTCGACAGGGGAAGACCCAGTACTTC. It is translated as CASSLVGRQGKTQYF. The V call is TRBV5-1, the J call TRBJ2-5; 8 bases fit TRBD1. With V trimmed by 0 bases and J by 6 bases, 7 bases remained unmatched. The CDR3 contains 15 residues. The germline V gene has CDR1 SGHRS and CDR2 YFSETQ.

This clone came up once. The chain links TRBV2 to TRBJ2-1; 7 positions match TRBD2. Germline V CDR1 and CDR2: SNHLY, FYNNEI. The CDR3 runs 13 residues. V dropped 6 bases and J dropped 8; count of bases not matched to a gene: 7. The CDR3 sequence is CASRGGWSDEQFF. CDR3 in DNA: TGTGCCAGCAGGGGAGGGTGGTCCGATGAGCAGTTCTTC.

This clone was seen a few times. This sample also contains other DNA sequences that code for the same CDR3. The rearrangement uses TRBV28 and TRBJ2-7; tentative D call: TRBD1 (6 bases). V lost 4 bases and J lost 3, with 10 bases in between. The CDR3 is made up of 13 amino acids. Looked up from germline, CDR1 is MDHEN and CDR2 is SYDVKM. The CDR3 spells CASSSQGNYEQYF. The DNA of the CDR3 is TGTGCCAGCAGTTCACAGGGTAACTACGAGCAGTACTTC.

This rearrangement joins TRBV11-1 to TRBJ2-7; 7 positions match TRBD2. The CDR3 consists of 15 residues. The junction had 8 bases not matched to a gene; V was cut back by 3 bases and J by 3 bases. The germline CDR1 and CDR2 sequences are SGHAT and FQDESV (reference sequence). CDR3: CASSFGSSGDYEQYF. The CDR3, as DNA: TGTGCCAGCAGCTTTGGGTCTAGCGGCGACTACGAGCAGTACTTC.

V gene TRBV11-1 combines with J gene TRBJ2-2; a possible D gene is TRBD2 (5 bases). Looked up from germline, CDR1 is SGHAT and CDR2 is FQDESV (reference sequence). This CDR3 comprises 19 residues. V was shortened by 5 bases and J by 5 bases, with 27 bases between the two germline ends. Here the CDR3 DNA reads TGTGCCAGCAGCCCCGGAGGCCGGACGGGCCGTTTTTGGACCGGGGAGCTGTTTTTT. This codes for CASSPGGRTGRFWTGELFF.

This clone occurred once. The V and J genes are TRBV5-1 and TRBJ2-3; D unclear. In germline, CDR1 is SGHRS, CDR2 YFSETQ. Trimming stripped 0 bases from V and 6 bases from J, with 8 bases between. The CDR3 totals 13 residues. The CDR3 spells CASSLGAADTQYF. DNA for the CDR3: TGCGCCAGCAGCTTGGGGGCGGCTGATACGCAGTATTTT.

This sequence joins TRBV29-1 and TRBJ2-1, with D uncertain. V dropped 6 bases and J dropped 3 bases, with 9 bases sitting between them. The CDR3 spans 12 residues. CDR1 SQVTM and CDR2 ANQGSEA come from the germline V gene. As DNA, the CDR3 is TGCAGCGTGACGGACGACTACAATGAGCAGTTCTTC. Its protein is CSVTDDYNEQFF.

DNA for the CDR3: TGTGCCAGCAGGGACAGGGGGCCCCCCTACGAGCAGTACTTC. It encodes CASRDRGPPYEQYF. The chain has TRBV27 and TRBJ2-7; the match to TRBD1 covers 11 bases. The length of the CDR3 is 14 residues. V dropped 6 bases and J dropped 2; count of bases not matched to a gene: 3. CDR1 is MNHEY and CDR2 is SMNVEV in the germline V gene (reference sequence).